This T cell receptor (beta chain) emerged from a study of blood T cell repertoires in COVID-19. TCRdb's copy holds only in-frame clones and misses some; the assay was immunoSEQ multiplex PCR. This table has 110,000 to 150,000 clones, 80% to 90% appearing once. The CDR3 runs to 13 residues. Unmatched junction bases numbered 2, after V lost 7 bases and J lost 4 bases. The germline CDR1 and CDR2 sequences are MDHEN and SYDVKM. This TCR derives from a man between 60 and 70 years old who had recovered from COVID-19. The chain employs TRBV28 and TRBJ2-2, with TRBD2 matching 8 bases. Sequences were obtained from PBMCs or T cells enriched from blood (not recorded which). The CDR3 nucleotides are TGTGCCAGCAAAAGCGGGAGCACCGGGGAGCTGTTTTTT. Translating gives CASKSGSTGELFF.